Shown below are 6 T cell receptor beta chains from a single sample sequenced in a study of early T cells in non-severe SARS-CoV-2 infection. TCRdb reanalysed the 5' RACE reads using MiXCR and keeps one entry per CDR3 protein. The table includes tens of thousands of distinct CDR3 sequences, around 14% detected once. The material was whole blood, obtained at baseline. Every receptor here comes from an adult who was a healthcare worker with PCR-confirmed SARS-CoV-2 infection or an uninfected control (not recorded which).

The chain combines TRBV6-4 with TRBJ2-2, with 12 bases aligning to TRBD2. CDR3 length: 19 residues. Germline V gives CDR1 MRHNA, CDR2 SNTAGT. V gave up 0 bases and J gave up 3 bases; unmatched junction bases: 8. CDR3 nucleotides: TGTGCCAGCAGTGACTCACCCCTAGCGGGAGGGCTACACACCGGGGAGCTGTTTTTT. Translated: CASSDSPLAGGLHTGELFF.

There are a few counts of this clonotype. This chain links TRBV10-1 with TRBJ2-7; possibly TRBD1 for D (5 bases). With 4 bases removed from V and 5 bases from J, the gap between germline ends came to 15 bases. The CDR3 has 14 residues. CDR1 and CDR2 from the germline V gene are WNHNN and SYGVQD (reference sequence). The CDR3 loop reads CASSAFQGFNEQYF. CDR3 coding DNA: TGCGCCAGCAGTGCCTTTCAGGGTTTCAACGAGCAGTACTTC.

This clonotype was recorded at least ten times. The rearrangement joins TRBV29-1 to TRBJ1-6, with 9 bases fitting TRBD1. This CDR3 spans 13 amino acids. The V and J ends lost 3 bases and 7 bases, in that order; junction bases with no gene match: 1. Germline V gene data show CDR1 as SQVTM and CDR2 as ANQGSEA. This CDR3 reads CSVDTGGNSPLHF. CDR3 bases: TGCAGCGTTGATACAGGGGGCAATTCACCCCTCCACTTT.

In this sample, this clonotype turned up a few times. J is TRBJ2-2 and V is TRBV7-6; TRBD2 matches 7 bases. V dropped 3 bases and J dropped 2; count of bases not matched to a gene: 9. Germline values: CDR1 SGHVS, CDR2 FNYEAQ. The CDR3 length is 17 residues. CDR3 coding DNA: TGTGCCAGCAGCTTGATCGCGGGAGACCCAAACACCGGGGAGCTGTTTTTT. The encoded protein is CASSLIAGDPNTGELFF. Looking up the rest from reference TRBV7-6 and TRBJ2-2 gives the full variable domain: GAGVSQSPRYKVTKRGQDVALRCDPISGHVSLYWYRQALGQGPEFLTYFNYEAQQDKSGLPNDRFSAERPEGSISTLTIQRTEQRDSAMYRCASSLIAGDPNTGELFFGEGSRLTVL.

In its sample, this clonotype was seen many times. This chain links TRBV12-3 or TRBV12-4 with TRBJ2-6; tentative D call: TRBD1 (5 bases). V was shortened by 6 bases and J by 0 bases, with 6 bases between the two germline ends. CDR3 size: 14 residues. CDR3 protein: CASRQASGANVLTF. The CDR3 DNA reads TGTGCCAGCAGACAGGCCTCTGGGGCCAACGTCCTGACTTTC.

V usage is TRBV7-6 and J usage is TRBJ2-5; no definite D call. V lost 2 bases to trimming and J lost 5 bases, with 3 bases between them. The CDR3 loop spans 11 amino acids. Germline assignment: CDR1 SGHVS and CDR2 FNYEAQ. DNA for the CDR3: TGTGCCAGCAGCTTAATCGAGACCCAGTACTTC. The encoded protein is CASSLIETQYF. Variable domain in full (rest from reference TRBV7-6 and TRBJ2-5): GAGVSQSPRYKVTKRGQDVALRCDPISGHVSLYWYRQALGQGPEFLTYFNYEAQQDKSGLPNDRFSAERPEGSISTLTIQRTEQRDSAMYRCASSLIETQYFGPGTRLLVL.